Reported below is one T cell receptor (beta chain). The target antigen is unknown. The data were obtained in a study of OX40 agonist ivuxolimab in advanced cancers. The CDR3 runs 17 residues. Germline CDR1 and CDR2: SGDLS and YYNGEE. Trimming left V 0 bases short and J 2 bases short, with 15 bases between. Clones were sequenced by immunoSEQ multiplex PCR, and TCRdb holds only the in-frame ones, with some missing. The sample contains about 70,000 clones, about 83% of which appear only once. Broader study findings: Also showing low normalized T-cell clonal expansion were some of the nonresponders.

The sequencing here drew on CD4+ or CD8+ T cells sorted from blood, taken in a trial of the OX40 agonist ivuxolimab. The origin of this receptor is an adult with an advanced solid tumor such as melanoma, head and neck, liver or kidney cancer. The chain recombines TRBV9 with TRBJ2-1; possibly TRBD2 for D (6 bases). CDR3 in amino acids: CASSVGGGGVAYNEQFF. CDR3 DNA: TGTGCCAGCAGCGTAGGTGGGGGAGGTGTCGCCTACAATGAGCAGTTCTTC.